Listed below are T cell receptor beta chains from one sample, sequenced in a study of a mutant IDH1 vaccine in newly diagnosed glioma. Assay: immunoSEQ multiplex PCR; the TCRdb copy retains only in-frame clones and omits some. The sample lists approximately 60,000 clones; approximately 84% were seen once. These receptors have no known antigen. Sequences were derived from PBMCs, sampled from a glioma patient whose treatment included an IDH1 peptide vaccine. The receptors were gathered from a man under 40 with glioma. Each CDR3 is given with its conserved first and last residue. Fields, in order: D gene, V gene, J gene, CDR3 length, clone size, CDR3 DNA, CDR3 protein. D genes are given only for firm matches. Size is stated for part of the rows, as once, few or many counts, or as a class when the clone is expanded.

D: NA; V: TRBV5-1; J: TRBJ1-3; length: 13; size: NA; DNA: TGCGCCAGCAGCACCTACTCTGGAAACACCATATATTTT; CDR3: CASSTYSGNTIYF
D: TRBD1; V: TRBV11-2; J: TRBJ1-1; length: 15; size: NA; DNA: TGTGCCAGCAGCCGCCGGGGGACAGCGAACACTGAAGCTTTCTTT; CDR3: CASSRRGTANTEAFF
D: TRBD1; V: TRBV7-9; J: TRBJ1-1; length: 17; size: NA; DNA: TGTGCCAGCAGCTTAGCGGGGGAGGGACAGTGGAACACTGAAGCTTTCTTT; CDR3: CASSLAGEGQWNTEAFF
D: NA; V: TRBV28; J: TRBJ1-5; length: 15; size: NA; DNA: TGTGCCAGCAGTTTTTTGGACAGAGACAATCAGCCCCAGCATTTT; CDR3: CASSFLDRDNQPQHF
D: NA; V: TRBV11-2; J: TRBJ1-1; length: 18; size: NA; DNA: TGTGCCAGCAGCTTAGGCGTCGGGTCTCGGACAGAGAACACTGAAGCTTTCTTT; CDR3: CASSLGVGSRTENTEAFF
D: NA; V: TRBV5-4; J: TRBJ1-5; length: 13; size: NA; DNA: TGTGCCAGCAGCTTTGGGGATTCGCAGCCCCAGCATTTT; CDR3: CASSFGDSQPQHF
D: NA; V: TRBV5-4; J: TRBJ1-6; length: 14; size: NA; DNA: TGTGCCAGCAGCCCGGCCCCGGACAATTCACCCCTCCACTTT; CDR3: CASSPAPDNSPLHF
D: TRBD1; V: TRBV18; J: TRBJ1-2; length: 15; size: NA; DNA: TGTGCCAGCTCACCAACAGGACAGGGGGCTTATGGCTACACCTTC; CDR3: CASSPTGQGAYGYTF
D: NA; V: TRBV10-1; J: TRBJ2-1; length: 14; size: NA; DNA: TGCGCCAGCAGTGGGCCCCTGGGGAGTGGTGAGCAGTTCTTC; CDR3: CASSGPLGSGEQFF
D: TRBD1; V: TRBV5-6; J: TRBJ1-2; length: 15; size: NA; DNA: TGTGCCAGCAGCTTATTTGCAGGGGGCGACTATGGCTACACCTTC; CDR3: CASSLFAGGDYGYTF
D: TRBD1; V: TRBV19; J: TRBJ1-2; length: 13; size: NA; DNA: TGTGCCAGTAGCAGGGGGCTAAACTATGGCTACACCTTC; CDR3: CASSRGLNYGYTF
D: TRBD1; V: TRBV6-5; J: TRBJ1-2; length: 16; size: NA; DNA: TGTGCCAGCAGTTACAGTCCAGGGGGCTCTCACTATGGCTACACCTTC; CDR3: CASSYSPGGSHYGYTF
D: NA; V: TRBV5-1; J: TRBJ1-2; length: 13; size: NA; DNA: TGCGCCAGCAGCTTGTATCTCAGTTATGGCTACACCTTC; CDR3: CASSLYLSYGYTF
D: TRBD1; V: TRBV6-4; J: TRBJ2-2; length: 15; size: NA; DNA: TGTGCCAGCAATCATGGACAGGGGAGCACCGGGGAGCTGTTTTTT; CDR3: CASNHGQGSTGELFF
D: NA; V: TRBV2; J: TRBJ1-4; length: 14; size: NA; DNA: TGTGCCAGCCTCCGGATCTTAGGGGGTGAAAAACTGTTTTTT; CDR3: CASLRILGGEKLFF
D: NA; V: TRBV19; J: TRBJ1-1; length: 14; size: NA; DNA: TGTGCCAGTAGCCTGCAGGGTTTGAGCACTGAAGCTTTCTTT; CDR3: CASSLQGLSTEAFF
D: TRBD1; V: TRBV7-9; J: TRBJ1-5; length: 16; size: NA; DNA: TGTGCCAGCAGCTTTGTAGGGGGCGGCAGCAATCAGCCCCAGCATTTT; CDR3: CASSFVGGGSNQPQHF
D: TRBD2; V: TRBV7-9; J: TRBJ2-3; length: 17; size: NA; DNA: TGTGCCAGCAGCTCGTCCCTAATAGCGGGGGGCACAGATACGCAGTATTTT; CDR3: CASSSSLIAGGTDTQYF
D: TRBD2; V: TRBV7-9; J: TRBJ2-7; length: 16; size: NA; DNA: TGTGCCAGCAGCTTGGGGCAGGGAGGGAGCTCCTACGAGCAGTACTTC; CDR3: CASSLGQGGSSYEQYF
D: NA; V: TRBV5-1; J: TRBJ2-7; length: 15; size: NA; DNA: TGCGCCAGCACCACCTCTCCAGGGGCGAGCTACGAGCAGTACTTC; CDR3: CASTTSPGASYEQYF
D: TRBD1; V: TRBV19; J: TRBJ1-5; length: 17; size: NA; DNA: TGTGCCAGTAGTGGGGCGCGGGACAGGGGGCGCAATCAGCCCCAGCATTTT; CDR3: CASSGARDRGRNQPQHF
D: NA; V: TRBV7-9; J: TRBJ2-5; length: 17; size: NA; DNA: TGTGCCAGCAGCCCACCACTTGTGCGTCGGTTGATAGAGACCCAGTACTTC; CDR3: CASSPPLVRRLIETQYF
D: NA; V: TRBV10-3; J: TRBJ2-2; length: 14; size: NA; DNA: TGTGCCATCAGTGGTCCGCTGAACACCGGGGAGCTGTTTTTT; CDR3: CAISGPLNTGELFF
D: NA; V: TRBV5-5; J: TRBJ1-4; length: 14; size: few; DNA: TGTGCCAGCAGCTTGGACAGGCATAATGAAAAACTGTTTTTT; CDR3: CASSLDRHNEKLFF
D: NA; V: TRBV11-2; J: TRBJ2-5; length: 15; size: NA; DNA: TGTGCCAGCAGTTTTAGCACAGGGAACCAAGAGACCCAGTACTTC; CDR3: CASSFSTGNQETQYF
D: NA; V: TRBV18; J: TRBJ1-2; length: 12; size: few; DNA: TGTGCCAGCTCTCACGCGAATAATGGCTACACCTTC; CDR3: CASSHANNGYTF
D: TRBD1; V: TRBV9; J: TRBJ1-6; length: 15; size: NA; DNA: TGTGCCAGCAGCGTAGCTCAGACAGGGAGTTCACCCCTCCACTTT; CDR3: CASSVAQTGSSPLHF
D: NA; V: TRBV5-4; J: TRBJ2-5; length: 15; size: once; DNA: TGTGCCAGCAGCTTGGGGGGCTCTAGCGCTCAGACCCAGTACTTC; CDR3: CASSLGGSSAQTQYF
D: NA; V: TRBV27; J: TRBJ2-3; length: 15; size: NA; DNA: TGTGCCAGCAGTTACGGTTCACGCAGGGGAGATACGCAGTATTTT; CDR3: CASSYGSRRGDTQYF
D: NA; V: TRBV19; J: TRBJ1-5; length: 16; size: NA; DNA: TGTGCCAGTAGCCATCTTGACCGGGACCTCAATCAGCCCCAGCATTTT; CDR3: CASSHLDRDLNQPQHF